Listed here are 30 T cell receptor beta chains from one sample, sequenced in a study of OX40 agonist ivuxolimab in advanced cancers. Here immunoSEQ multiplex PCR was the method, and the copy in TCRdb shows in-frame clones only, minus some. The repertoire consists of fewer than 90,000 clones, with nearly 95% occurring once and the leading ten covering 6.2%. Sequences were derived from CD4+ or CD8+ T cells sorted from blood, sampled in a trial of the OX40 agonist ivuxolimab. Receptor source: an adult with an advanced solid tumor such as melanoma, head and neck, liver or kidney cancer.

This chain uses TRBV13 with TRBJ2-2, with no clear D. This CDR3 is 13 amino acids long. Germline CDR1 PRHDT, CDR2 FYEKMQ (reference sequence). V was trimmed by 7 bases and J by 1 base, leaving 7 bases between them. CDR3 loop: CASTYGNTGELFF. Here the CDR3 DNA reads TGTGCCAGCACTTATGGGAACACCGGGGAGCTGTTTTTT. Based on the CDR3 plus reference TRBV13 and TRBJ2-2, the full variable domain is AAGVIQSPRHLIKEKRETATLKCYPIPRHDTVYWYQQGPGQDPQFLISFYEKMQSDKGSIPDRFSAQQFSDYHSELNMSSLELGDSALYFCASTYGNTGELFFGEGSRLTVL.

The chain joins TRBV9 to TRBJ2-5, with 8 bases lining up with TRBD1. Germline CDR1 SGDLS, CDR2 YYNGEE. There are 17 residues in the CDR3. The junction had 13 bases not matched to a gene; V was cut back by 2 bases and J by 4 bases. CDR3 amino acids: CASSVGNGQGGIETQYF. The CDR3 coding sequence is TGTGCCAGCAGCGTCGGTAACGGACAGGGAGGTATAGAGACCCAGTACTTC.

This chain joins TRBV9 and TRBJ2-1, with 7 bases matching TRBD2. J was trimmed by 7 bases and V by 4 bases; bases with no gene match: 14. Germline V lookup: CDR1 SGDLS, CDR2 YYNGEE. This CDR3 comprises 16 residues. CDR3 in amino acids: CASSPKAGTWKNEQFF. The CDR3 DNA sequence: TGTGCCAGCAGCCCAAAAGCGGGAACCTGGAAAAATGAGCAGTTCTTC.

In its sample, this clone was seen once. The CDR3 loop is CASSEDEGRETQYF. In DNA, the CDR3 is TGCGCCAGCAGTGAAGATGAGGGTCGCGAGACCCAGTACTTC. This chain uses TRBV10-1 with TRBJ2-5, with TRBD2 as a possible D gene (5 bases). Germline CDR1 and CDR2: WNHNN and SYGVQD (reference sequence). Trimming cost V 3 bases and J 5 bases, with 13 bases left between them. CDR3 length: 14 amino acids.

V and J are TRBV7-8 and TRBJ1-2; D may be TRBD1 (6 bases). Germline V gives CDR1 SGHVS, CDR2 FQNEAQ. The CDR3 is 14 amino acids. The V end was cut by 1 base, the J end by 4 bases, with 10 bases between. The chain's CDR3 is CASSLERGPYGYTF. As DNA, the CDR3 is TGTGCCAGCAGCTTAGAACGGGGGCCCTATGGCTACACCTTC.

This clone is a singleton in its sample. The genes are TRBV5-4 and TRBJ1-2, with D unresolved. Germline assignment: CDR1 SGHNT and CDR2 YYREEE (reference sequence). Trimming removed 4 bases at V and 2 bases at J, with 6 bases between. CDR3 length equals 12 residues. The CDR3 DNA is TGTGCCAGCAGCACGGGGAACTATGGCTACACCTTC. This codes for CASSTGNYGYTF.

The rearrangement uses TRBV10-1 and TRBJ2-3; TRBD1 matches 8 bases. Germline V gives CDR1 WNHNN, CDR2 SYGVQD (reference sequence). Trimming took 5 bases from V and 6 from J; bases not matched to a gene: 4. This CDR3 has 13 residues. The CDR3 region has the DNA TGCGCCAGCAGTCCGGACAGGGTCGATACGCAGTATTTT. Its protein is CASSPDRVDTQYF.

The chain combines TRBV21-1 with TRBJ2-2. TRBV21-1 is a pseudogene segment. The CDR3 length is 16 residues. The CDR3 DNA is TGTGCCAGCAGCAAAGCTACTAGGACACACACCGGGGAGCTGTTTTTT. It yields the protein CASSKATRTHTGELFF.

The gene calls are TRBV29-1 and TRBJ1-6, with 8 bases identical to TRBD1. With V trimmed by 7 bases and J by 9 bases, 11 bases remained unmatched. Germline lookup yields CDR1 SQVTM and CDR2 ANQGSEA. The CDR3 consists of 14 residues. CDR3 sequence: CSGRSRGHPSPLHF. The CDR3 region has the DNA TGCAGCGGCCGTTCCAGGGGGCATCCTTCACCCCTCCACTTT.

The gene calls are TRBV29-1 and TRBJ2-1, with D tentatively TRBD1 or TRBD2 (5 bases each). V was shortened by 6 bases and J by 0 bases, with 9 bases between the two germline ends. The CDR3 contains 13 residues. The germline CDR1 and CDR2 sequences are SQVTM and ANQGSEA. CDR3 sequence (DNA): TGCAGCGTCCTTGGGGGCTCCTACAATGAGCAGTTCTTC. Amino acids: CSVLGGSYNEQFF.

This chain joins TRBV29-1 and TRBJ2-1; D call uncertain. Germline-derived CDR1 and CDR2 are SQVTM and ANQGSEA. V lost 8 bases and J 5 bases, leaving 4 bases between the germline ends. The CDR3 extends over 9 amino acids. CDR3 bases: TGCAGCACGAACAATGAGCAGTTCTTC. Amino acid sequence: CSTNNEQFF.

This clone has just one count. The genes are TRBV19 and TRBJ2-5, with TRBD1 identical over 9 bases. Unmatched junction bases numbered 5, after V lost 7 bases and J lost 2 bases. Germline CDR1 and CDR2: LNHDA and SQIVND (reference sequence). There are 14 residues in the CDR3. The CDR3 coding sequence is TGTGCCAGTATGGACAGGGGCTTGCAAGAGACCCAGTACTTC. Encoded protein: CASMDRGLQETQYF. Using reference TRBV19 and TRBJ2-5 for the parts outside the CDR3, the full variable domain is DGGITQSPKYLFRKEGQNVTLSCEQNLNHDAMYWYRQDPGQGLRLIYYSQIVNDFQKGDIAEGYSVSREKKESFPLTVTSAQKNPTAFYLCASMDRGLQETQYFGPGTRLLVL.

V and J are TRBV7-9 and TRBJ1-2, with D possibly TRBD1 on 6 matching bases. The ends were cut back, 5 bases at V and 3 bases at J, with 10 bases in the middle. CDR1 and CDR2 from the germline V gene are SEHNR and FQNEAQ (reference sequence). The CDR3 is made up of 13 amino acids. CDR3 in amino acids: CASSNRVDYGYTF. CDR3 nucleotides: TGTGCCAGCAGCAACAGGGTGGACTATGGCTACACCTTC. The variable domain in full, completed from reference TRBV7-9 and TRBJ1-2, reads DTGVSQNPRHKITKRGQNVTFRCDPISEHNRLYWYRQTLGQGPEFLTYFQNEAQLEKSRLLSDRFSAERPKGSFSTLEIQRTEQGDSAMYLCASSNRVDYGYTFGSGTRLTVV.

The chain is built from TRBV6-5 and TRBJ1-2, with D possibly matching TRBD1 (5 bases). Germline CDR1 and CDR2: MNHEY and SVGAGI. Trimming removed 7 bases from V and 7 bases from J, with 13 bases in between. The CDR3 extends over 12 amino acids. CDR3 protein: CASIDSGLGYTF. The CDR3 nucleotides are TGTGCCAGCATCGACTCGGGGCTTGGCTACACCTTC.

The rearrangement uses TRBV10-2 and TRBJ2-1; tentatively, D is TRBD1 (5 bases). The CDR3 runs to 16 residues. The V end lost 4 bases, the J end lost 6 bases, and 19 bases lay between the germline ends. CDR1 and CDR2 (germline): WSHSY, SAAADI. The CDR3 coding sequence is TGCGCCAGCAGTGCAGGGTCGTCCCCCAAAGCCAATGAGCAGTTCTTC. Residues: CASSAGSSPKANEQFF.

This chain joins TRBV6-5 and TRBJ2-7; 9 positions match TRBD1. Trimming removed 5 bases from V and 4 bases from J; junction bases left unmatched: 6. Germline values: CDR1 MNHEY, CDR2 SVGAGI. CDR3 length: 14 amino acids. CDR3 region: CASSVDGQGYEQYF. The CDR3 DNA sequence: TGTGCCAGCAGTGTTGACGGACAGGGGTACGAGCAGTACTTC.

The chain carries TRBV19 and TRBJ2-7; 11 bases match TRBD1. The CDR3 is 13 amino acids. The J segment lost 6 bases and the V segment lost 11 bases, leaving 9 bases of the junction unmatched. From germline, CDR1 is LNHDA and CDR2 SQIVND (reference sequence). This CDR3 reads CASQPGQGGEQYF. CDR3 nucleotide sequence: TGTGCCTCTCAACCGGGACAGGGGGGCGAGCAGTACTTC. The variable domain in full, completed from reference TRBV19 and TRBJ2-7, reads DGGITQSPKYLFRKEGQNVTLSCEQNLNHDAMYWYRQDPGQGLRLIYYSQIVNDFQKGDIAEGYSVSREKKESFPLTVTSAQKNPTAFYLCASQPGQGGEQYFGPGTRLTVT.

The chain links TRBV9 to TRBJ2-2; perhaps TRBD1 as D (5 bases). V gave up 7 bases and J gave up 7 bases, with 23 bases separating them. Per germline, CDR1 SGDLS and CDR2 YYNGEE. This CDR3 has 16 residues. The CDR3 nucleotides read TGTGCCAGCGCTGGGCAGGGCGGTTCCTCCGGCGGGGAGCTGTTTTTT. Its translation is CASAGQGGSSGGELFF.

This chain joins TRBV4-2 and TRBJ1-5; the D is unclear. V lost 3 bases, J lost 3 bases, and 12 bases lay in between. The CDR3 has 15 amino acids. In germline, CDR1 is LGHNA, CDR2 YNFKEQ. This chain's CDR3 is CASSHSNNNNQPQHF. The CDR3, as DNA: TGTGCCAGCAGCCATAGCAACAACAACAATCAGCCCCAGCATTTT.

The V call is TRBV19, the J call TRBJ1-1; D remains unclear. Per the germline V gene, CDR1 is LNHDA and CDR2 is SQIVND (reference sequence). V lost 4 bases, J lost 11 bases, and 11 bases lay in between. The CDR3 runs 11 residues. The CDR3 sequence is CASSTSSRAFF. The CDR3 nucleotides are TGTGCCAGTAGTACCTCCAGCCGGGCTTTCTTT.

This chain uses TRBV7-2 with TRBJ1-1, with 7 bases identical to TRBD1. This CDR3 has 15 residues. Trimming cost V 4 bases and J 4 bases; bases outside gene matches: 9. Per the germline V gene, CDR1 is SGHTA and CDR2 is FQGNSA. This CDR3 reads CASSSIETGRTEAFF. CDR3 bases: TGTGCCAGCAGCTCGATTGAGACAGGGCGCACTGAAGCTTTCTTT.

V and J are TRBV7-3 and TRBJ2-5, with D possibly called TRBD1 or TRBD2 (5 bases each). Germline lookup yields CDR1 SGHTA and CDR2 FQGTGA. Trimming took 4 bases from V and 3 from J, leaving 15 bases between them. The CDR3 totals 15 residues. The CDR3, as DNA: TGTGCCAGCAGCTCAGTTGGGGGACCGAAAGAGACCCAGTACTTC. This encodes CASSSVGGPKETQYF.

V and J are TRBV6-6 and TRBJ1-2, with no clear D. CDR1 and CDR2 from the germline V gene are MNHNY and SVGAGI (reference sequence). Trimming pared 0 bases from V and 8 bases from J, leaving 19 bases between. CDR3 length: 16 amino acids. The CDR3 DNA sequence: TGTGCCAGCAGTTACTCCCCCACCGGGCCGCTGGGAGGCTACACCTTC. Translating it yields CASSYSPTGPLGGYTF.

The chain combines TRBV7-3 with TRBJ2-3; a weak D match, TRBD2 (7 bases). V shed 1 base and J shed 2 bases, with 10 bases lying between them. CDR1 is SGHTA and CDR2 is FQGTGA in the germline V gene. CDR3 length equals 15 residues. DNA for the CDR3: TGTGCCAGCAGCTTAATAGGGGGGGCCACAGATACGCAGTATTTT. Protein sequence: CASSLIGGATDTQYF. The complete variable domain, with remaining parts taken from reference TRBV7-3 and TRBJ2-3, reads GAGVSQTPSNKVTEKGKYVELRCDPISGHTALYWYRQSLGQGPEFLIYFQGTGAADDSGLPNDRFFAVRPEGSVSTLKIQRTERGDSAVYLCASSLIGGATDTQYFGPGTRLTVL.

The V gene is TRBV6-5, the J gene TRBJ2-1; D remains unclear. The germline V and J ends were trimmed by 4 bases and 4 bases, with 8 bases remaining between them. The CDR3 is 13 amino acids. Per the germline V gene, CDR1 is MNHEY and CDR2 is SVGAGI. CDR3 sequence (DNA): TGTGCCAGCAGTTCTAACGCGTACAATGAGCAGTTCTTC. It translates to CASSSNAYNEQFF.

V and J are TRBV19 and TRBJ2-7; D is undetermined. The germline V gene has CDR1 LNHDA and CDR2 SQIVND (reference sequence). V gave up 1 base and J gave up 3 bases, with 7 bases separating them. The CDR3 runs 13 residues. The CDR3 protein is CASSIGGFYEQYF. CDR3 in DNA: TGTGCCAGTAGTATAGGAGGATTCTACGAGCAGTACTTC.

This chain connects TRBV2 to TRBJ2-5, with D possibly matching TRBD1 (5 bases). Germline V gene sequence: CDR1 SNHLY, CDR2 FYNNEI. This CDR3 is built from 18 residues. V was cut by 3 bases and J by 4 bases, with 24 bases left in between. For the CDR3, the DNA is TGTGCCAGCAGTGATAGTAGGTCGACAGCAACCTTAGGAGAGACCCAGTACTTC. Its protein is CASSDSRSTATLGETQYF.

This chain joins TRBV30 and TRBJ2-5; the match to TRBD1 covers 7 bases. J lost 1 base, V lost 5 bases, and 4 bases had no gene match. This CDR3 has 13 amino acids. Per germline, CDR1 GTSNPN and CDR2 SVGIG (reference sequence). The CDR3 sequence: CAWERTGQETQYF. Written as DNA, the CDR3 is TGTGCCTGGGAGAGGACAGGCCAAGAGACCCAGTACTTC.

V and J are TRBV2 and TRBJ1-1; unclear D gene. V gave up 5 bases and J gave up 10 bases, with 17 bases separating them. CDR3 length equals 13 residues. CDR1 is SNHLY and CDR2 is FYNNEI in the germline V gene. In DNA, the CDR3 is TGTGCCAGCAGTCTTGGCCTCAGACTTGGAGCTTTCTTT. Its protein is CASSLGLRLGAFF.

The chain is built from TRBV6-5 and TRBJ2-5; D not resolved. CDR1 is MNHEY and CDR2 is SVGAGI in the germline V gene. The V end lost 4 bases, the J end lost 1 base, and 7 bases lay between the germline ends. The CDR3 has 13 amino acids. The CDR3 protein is CASSSLGQETQYF. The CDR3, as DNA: TGTGCCAGCAGTTCTCTCGGCCAAGAGACCCAGTACTTC.